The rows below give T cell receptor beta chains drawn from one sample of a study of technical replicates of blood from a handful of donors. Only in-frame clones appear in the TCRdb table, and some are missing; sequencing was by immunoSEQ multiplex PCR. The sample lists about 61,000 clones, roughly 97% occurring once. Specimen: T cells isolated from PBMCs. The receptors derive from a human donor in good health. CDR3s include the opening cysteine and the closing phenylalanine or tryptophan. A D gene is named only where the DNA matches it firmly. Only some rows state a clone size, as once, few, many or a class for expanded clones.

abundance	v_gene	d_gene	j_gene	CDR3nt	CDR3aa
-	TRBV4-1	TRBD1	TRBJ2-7	TGCGCCAGCAGCCTCAGTCAGGGGGTTTACGAGCAGTACTTC	CASSLSQGVYEQYF
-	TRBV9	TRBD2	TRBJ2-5	TGTGCCAGCAGCGTATATAGAGGCGGGGGGTTCGAGACCCAGTACTTC	CASSVYRGGGFETQYF
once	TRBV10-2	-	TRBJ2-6	TGCGCCAGCAGTCCGGGAGCTTTTGGGGCCAACGTCCTGACTTTC	CASSPGAFGANVLTF
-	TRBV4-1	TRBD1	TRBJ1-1	TGCGCCAGCAGCCAGTCAGGGGGCCGAGTAACTGAAGCTTTCTTT	CASSQSGGRVTEAFF
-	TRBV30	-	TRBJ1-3	TGTGCCTGGAGCGCCATCGTGGGGGGCTCTGGAAACACCATATATTTT	CAWSAIVGGSGNTIYF
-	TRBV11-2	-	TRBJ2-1	TGTGCCAGCAGCCATAGCGCGGACAATGAGCAGTTCTTC	CASSHSADNEQFF
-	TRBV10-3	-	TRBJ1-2	TGTGCCATCAGTGTTCTCAAGCAGGGTATAGGCTATGGCTACACCTTC	CAISVLKQGIGYGYTF
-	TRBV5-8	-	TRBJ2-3	TGTGCCAGCAGCTTGCTAGGTCCAGATACGCAGTATTTT	CASSLLGPDTQYF
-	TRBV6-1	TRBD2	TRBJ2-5	TGTGCCAGCAGTGATACTCCGGGACTAGCGGAAGAGACCCAGTACTTC	CASSDTPGLAEETQYF
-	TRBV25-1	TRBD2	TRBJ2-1	TGTGCCAGCAGTGGTACCGGGACTAGCGGCACAGTTGGTGAGCAGTTCTTC	CASSGTGTSGTVGEQFF
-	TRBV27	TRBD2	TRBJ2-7	TGTGCCAGCAGTTTAATGAGTAGCGGGAGTCTCTACGAGCAGTACTTC	CASSLMSSGSLYEQYF